Listed here are 14 T cell receptor beta chains from one sample, sequenced in a study of cytomegalovirus exposure and HLA in healthy donors. PCR employed 60 Vbeta and 13 Jbeta primers. Profiling relied on immunoSEQ multiplex PCR, and the TCRdb table lists in-frame clones only, not all of them. The sample includes 300,000 or so clones, just under 85% of them seen just once. Material for sequencing was PBMCs. The source is a woman aged 40 to 55 in good health and CMV-seropositive.

In this sample, this clone turned up a few times. One junction end does not reproduce the germline sequence, and a read error may be involved. V is TRBV28 and J is TRBJ2-1, with 12 bases that match TRBD2. Germline values: CDR1 MDHEN, CDR2 SYDVKM. The CDR3 runs to 22 residues. CDR3 sequence: CASNLWGGTGLAGQSSYNEQFF. The CDR3 DNA follows: TGTGCCAGCAATTTATGGGGGGGGACGGGACTAGCGGGTCAGAGCTCCTACAATGAGCAGTTCTTC.

V usage is TRBV7-6 and J usage is TRBJ1-1; 7 nucleotides agree with TRBD1. The length of the CDR3 is 15 residues. The ends lost 4 bases at V and 0 bases at J; junction bases unmatched: 5. Germline values: CDR1 SGHVS, CDR2 FNYEAQ. CDR3 sequence reads: CASSSRQGMNTEAFF. The CDR3 nucleotides read TGTGCCAGCAGCTCGCGACAGGGTATGAACACTGAAGCTTTCTTT.

This chain joins TRBV5-1 and TRBJ1-3; no clear D gene. Trimming took 0 bases from V and 3 from J, leaving 7 bases between them. The CDR3 is made up of 14 amino acids. The germline gives CDR1 SGHRS, CDR2 YFSETQ. The chain's CDR3 is CASSLGGLGNTIYF. Written as DNA, the CDR3 is TGCGCCAGCAGCTTGGGAGGACTTGGAAACACCATATATTTT. The full variable domain, rest sourced from reference TRBV5-1 and TRBJ1-3, is KAGVTQTPRYLIKTRGQQVTLSCSPISGHRSVSWYQQTPGQGLQFLFEYFSETQRNKGNFPGRFSGRQFSNSRSEMNVSTLELGDSALYLCASSLGGLGNTIYFGEGSWLTVV.

CDR3 protein: CASRREGISTDTQYF. The CDR3 coding sequence is TGTGCCAGCAGGCGGGAGGGGATCAGCACAGATACGCAGTATTTT. This chain connects TRBV2 to TRBJ2-3; 9 bases line up with TRBD2. Germline V lookup: CDR1 SNHLY, CDR2 FYNNEI. The CDR3 has 15 residues. V lost 6 bases to trimming and J lost 0 bases; unmatched junction nucleotides: 4.

The V gene is TRBV7-6, the J gene TRBJ2-1; TRBD2 matches at 7 bases. V trimming: 2 bases; J trimming: 1 base; junction bases outside the gene matches: 23. There are 22 residues in the CDR3. Germline assignment: CDR1 SGHVS and CDR2 FNYEAQ. CDR3: CASSLRPTSTGGLFRSYNEQFF. In DNA form, the CDR3 reads TGTGCCAGCAGCTTAAGGCCAACTTCGACGGGAGGTTTATTCAGGTCCTACAATGAGCAGTTCTTC.

The CDR3 reads CASSGSAGNTEAFF. DNA for the CDR3: TGTGCCAGCTCAGGGTCAGCAGGGAACACTGAAGCTTTCTTT. The chain is built from TRBV18 and TRBJ1-1; D is ambiguous. Trimming took off 5 bases at V and 1 base at J, with 11 bases between the two ends. The CDR3 totals 14 residues. Germline V gene data show CDR1 as KGHSH and CDR2 as LQKENI. Variable domain in full (rest from reference TRBV18 and TRBJ1-1): NAGVMQNPRHLVRRRGQEARLRCSPMKGHSHVYWYRQLPEEGLKFMVYLQKENIIDESGMPKERFSAEFPKEGPSILRIQQVVRGDSAAYFCASSGSAGNTEAFFGQGTRLTVV.

The chain couples TRBV6-6 to TRBJ2-1; TRBD1 aligns across 10 bases. The germline CDR1 and CDR2 sequences are MNHNY and SVGAGI (reference sequence). The CDR3 runs to 15 residues. The trim removed 2 bases at V and 6 bases at J, leaving 4 bases unmatched. The CDR3 sequence is CASSYTGDRGNEQFF. CDR3 in DNA: TGTGCCAGCAGTTACACAGGGGACAGGGGCAATGAGCAGTTCTTC.

The chain links TRBV2 to TRBJ1-4; TRBD1 aligns across 8 bases. Trimming cost V 6 bases and J 7 bases; bases outside gene matches: 10. CDR1 is SNHLY and CDR2 is FYNNEI in the germline V gene. The CDR3 is made up of 15 amino acids. The CDR3: CASRMTGAISEKLFF. The CDR3 region has the DNA TGTGCCAGCAGGATGACAGGGGCGATCAGTGAAAAACTGTTTTTT.

J is TRBJ1-2 and V is TRBV19; 7 nucleotides line up with TRBD1. Germline trimming cut 3 bases from V and 5 bases from J; bases unmatched to any gene: 9. Germline V gene lookup returns CDR1 LNHDA and CDR2 SQIVND (reference sequence). The CDR3 spans 15 residues. Here the CDR3 reads CASSIPGRGEYGYTF. In DNA form, the CDR3 reads TGTGCCAGTAGTATCCCCGGCAGGGGGGAGTATGGCTACACCTTC. The variable domain in full, with the rest retrieved from reference TRBV19 and TRBJ1-2, is DGGITQSPKYLFRKEGQNVTLSCEQNLNHDAMYWYRQDPGQGLRLIYYSQIVNDFQKGDIAEGYSVSREKKESFPLTVTSAQKNPTAFYLCASSIPGRGEYGYTFGSGTRLTVV.

CDR3 coding DNA: TGTGCCAGCAGCTTGAGGTTAGGGGGCAGTGCTGGAAACACCATATATTTT. It is translated as CASSLRLGGSAGNTIYF. The chain has TRBV5-4 and TRBJ1-3; 7 bases are shared with TRBD1. The CDR3 consists of 17 residues. CDR1 SGHNT and CDR2 YYREEE come from the germline V gene (reference sequence). V lost 1 base, J lost 2 bases, and 9 bases stayed unmatched.

The V call is TRBV6-1, the J call TRBJ2-7, with D maybe TRBD2 (6 bases). This CDR3 is 15 amino acids long. Germline-derived CDR1 and CDR2 are MNHNS and SASEGT. Trimming removed 6 bases at V and 3 bases at J, with 18 bases between. CDR3 region: CASRSHLPGLYEQYF. The CDR3 coding sequence is TGTGCCAGCAGAAGCCATCTACCGGGACTCTACGAGCAGTACTTC.

This chain uses TRBV5-4 with TRBJ2-2; 8 positions agree with TRBD2. The CDR3 runs to 16 residues. Germline CDR1 SGHNT, CDR2 YYREEE (reference sequence). V trimming: 4 bases; J trimming: 0 bases; junction bases outside the gene matches: 5. The DNA of the CDR3 is TGTGCCAGCAGCCTCGCGGGACTAGCGAACACCGGGGAGCTGTTTTTT. Amino acid sequence: CASSLAGLANTGELFF.

The chain combines TRBV18 with TRBJ1-4, with 7 bases that match TRBD1. Per the germline V gene, CDR1 is KGHSH and CDR2 is LQKENI. CDR3 length: 16 residues. V shed 4 bases, J shed 10 bases, and the junction held 15 bases outside the gene matches. CDR3 coding DNA: TGTGCCAGCTCACAACCACAGGGGCCTTTCATGACAAAACTGTTTTTT. It yields the protein CASSQPQGPFMTKLFF. Based on the CDR3 plus reference TRBV18 and TRBJ1-4, the full variable domain is NAGVMQNPRHLVRRRGQEARLRCSPMKGHSHVYWYRQLPEEGLKFMVYLQKENIIDESGMPKERFSAEFPKEGPSILRIQQVVRGDSAAYFCASSQPQGPFMTKLFFGSGTQLSVL.

This chain links TRBV7-2 with TRBJ1-3; D may be TRBD1 (6 bases). In germline, CDR1 is SGHTA, CDR2 FQGNSA. Trimming took off 4 bases at V and 3 bases at J, with 13 bases between the two ends. The CDR3 is 15 residues long. The CDR3 DNA follows: TGTGCCAGCAGCTCGGACAGCGTAGTTGGAAACACCATATATTTT. Amino acids: CASSSDSVVGNTIYF.